A single sample is the source of the 5 T cell receptor beta chains below, sequenced in a study of blood T cells in healthy people across ages. Next came a second PCR, run for about 6 to 12 cycles, which used a sample-barcoded 5' primer along with a J-beta primer mix. TCRdb analysed the 5' RACE reads with MiXCR anew, one entry per CDR3 protein. This sample has around 1,000,000 distinct CDR3 sequences; 35% to 40% occur once, and the top ten carry about an eighth. Material: blood. The origin of the receptors is a man between 18 and 29 years old in good health.

This chain connects TRBV7-2 to TRBJ2-7, with TRBD2 matching over 8 bases. The CDR3 length is 14 residues. V trimming: 5 bases; J trimming: 3 bases; junction bases outside the gene matches: 6. Germline CDR1 reads SGHTA; CDR2 reads FQGNSA. Here the CDR3 DNA reads TGTGCCAGCAGCCGAGAGCGGGGGAGCTACGAGCAGTACTTC. Translating it yields CASSRERGSYEQYF.

V usage is TRBV25-1 and J usage is TRBJ1-5; no reliable D call. Germline CDR1 and CDR2: MGHDK and SYGVNS. The V end was cut by 3 bases, the J end by 3 bases, with 12 bases between. The CDR3 runs to 15 residues. The CDR3 nucleotides are TGTGCCAGCAGTGACGGAAGGGCGTACAATCAGCCCCAGCATTTT. The encoded protein is CASSDGRAYNQPQHF.

Only a few counts were recorded for this clonotype. The chain links TRBV7-2 to TRBJ2-1; 10 nucleotides align to TRBD2. Germline trimming cut 5 bases from V and 1 base from J; bases unmatched to any gene: 5. There are 16 residues in the CDR3. The V gene's germline CDR1 is SGHTA and CDR2 FQGNSA. CDR3 bases: TGTGCCAGCAGCCTCACTAGCGGGGTATCCTACAATGAGCAGTTCTTC. Its protein is CASSLTSGVSYNEQFF.

The chain has TRBV3-1 and TRBJ2-3; D is perhaps TRBD1 or TRBD2 (6 bases each). Germline V gives CDR1 LGHDT, CDR2 YNNKEL (reference sequence). The CDR3 covers 13 residues. Trimming took off 5 bases at V and 9 bases at J, with 15 bases between the two ends. The CDR3 spells CASSSARGETQYF. DNA for the CDR3: TGTGCCAGCAGCTCGGCAAGGGGGGAGACGCAGTATTTT.

A few counts support this clonotype. The CDR3 loop is CSVPGQAHTGELFF. Here the CDR3 DNA reads TGCAGCGTTCCGGGACAGGCACACACCGGGGAGCTGTTTTTT. The rearrangement uses TRBV29-1 and TRBJ2-2; 8 bases are shared with TRBD1. This CDR3 comprises 14 residues. With V trimmed by 5 bases and J by 3 bases, 5 bases remained unmatched. Germline V gene lookup returns CDR1 SQVTM and CDR2 ANQGSEA.